Listed below are T cell receptor beta chains from one sample, sequenced in a study of T cell responses to AZD1222 COVID-19 vaccine. Clones were read by immunoSEQ multiplex PCR, and TCRdb kept only the in-frame ones, dropping some. The repertoire includes approximately 150,000 clones, around 90% of them detected once, and approximately 1% sits in the top ten. This specimen consisted of peripheral blood, obtained 28 days after the second AZD1222 dose. The source of these receptors is an adult who received the AZD1222 COVID-19 vaccine. CDR3s include the opening cysteine and the closing phenylalanine or tryptophan. The order of the fields is clone size, V gene, D gene, J gene, CDR3 protein, CDR3 DNA. A D gene is named only where the DNA matches it firmly. Expanded clones get a size class; other rows say once, few or many, or leave the size out.

size: once; V: TRBV7-9; D: NA; J: TRBJ2-5; CDR3: CASSFSTRETQYF; DNA: TGTGCCAGCAGCTTTAGCACGAGAGAGACCCAGTACTTC
size: NA; V: TRBV10-3; D: NA; J: TRBJ1-1; CDR3: CAISESGTEAFF; DNA: TGTGCCATCAGTGAAAGCGGCACTGAAGCTTTCTTT
size: NA; V: TRBV7-8; D: NA; J: TRBJ1-4; CDR3: CASSHGGYRVKDEKLFF; DNA: TGTGCCAGCAGCCATGGGGGATACAGGGTAAAGGATGAAAAACTGTTTTTT
size: NA; V: TRBV9; D: TRBD1; J: TRBJ1-2; CDR3: CASSPSGQGDGYTF; DNA: TGTGCCAGCAGCCCCAGTGGGCAGGGGGATGGCTACACCTTC
size: NA; V: TRBV7-9; D: NA; J: TRBJ1-1; CDR3: CASSLKERTEAFF; DNA: TGTGCCAGCAGCTTGAAGGAGCGCACTGAAGCTTTCTTT
size: NA; V: TRBV4-2; D: NA; J: TRBJ2-1; CDR3: CASSQDGSLNEQFF; DNA: TGTGCCAGCAGCCAAGACGGGTCCCTCAATGAGCAGTTCTTC
size: NA; V: TRBV7-2; D: TRBD2; J: TRBJ2-7; CDR3: CASTSGTDYEQYF; DNA: TGTGCCAGCACCAGCGGGACCGACTACGAGCAGTACTTC
size: few; V: TRBV9; D: TRBD2; J: TRBJ2-5; CDR3: CASSTRGLGVETQYF; DNA: TGTGCCAGCAGCACAAGAGGACTAGGGGTGGAGACCCAGTACTTC
size: NA; V: TRBV2; D: NA; J: TRBJ2-7; CDR3: CASSEWGSSYEQYF; DNA: TGTGCCAGCAGTGAGTGGGGGAGCTCCTACGAGCAGTACTTC
size: NA; V: TRBV4-3; D: NA; J: TRBJ1-2; CDR3: CASSQDPGSYYGYTF; DNA: TGCGCCAGCAGCCAAGACCCAGGATCGTACTATGGCTACACCTTC
size: NA; V: TRBV18; D: NA; J: TRBJ2-7; CDR3: CASSPDRYEQYF; DNA: TGTGCCAGCTCACCGGACAGATACGAGCAGTACTTC
size: NA; V: TRBV19; D: NA; J: TRBJ2-1; CDR3: CASSSRVRNEQFF; DNA: TGTGCCAGTAGTAGCAGGGTTAGGAATGAGCAGTTCTTC
size: NA; V: TRBV9; D: NA; J: TRBJ1-4; CDR3: CASSPRGQTNEKLFF; DNA: TGTGCCAGCAGTCCCCGGGGGCAAACTAATGAAAAACTGTTTTTT
size: NA; V: TRBV13; D: NA; J: TRBJ1-1; CDR3: CASTWGVTEAFF; DNA: TGTGCCAGCACCTGGGGGGTCACTGAAGCTTTCTTT
size: NA; V: TRBV5-1; D: NA; J: TRBJ1-2; CDR3: CASSLGRALYYGYTF; DNA: TGCGCCAGCAGCTTGGGTAGGGCATTATACTATGGCTACACCTTC
size: few; V: TRBV2; D: TRBD1; J: TRBJ1-2; CDR3: CASSEVGGTYGYTF; DNA: TGTGCCAGCAGTGAAGTAGGGGGCACGTATGGCTACACCTTC
size: NA; V: TRBV5-6; D: NA; J: TRBJ2-3; CDR3: CASSLVAGGTDTQYF; DNA: TGTGCCAGCAGCTTGGTCGCAGGGGGCACAGATACGCAGTATTTT
size: NA; V: TRBV4-1; D: NA; J: TRBJ1-1; CDR3: CASSQEVRYHTEAFF; DNA: TGCGCCAGCAGCCAAGAGGTGAGATACCACACTGAAGCTTTCTTT
size: NA; V: TRBV20-1; D: NA; J: TRBJ2-4; CDR3: CSASSAGDIQYF; DNA: TGCAGTGCTAGTAGTGCAGGGGACATTCAGTACTTC
size: once; V: TRBV30; D: TRBD1; J: TRBJ1-2; CDR3: CAWSVGQGVSGYTF; DNA: TGTGCCTGGAGTGTAGGGCAGGGGGTGAGTGGCTACACCTTC
size: NA; V: TRBV7-9; D: NA; J: TRBJ2-1; CDR3: CASSLAGGRNNEQFF; DNA: TGTGCCAGCAGCTTAGCGGGGGGCAGAAACAATGAGCAGTTCTTC
size: once; V: TRBV7-6; D: NA; J: TRBJ1-1; CDR3: CASSLDSAGNTEAFF; DNA: TGTGCCAGCAGCTTAGATTCAGCCGGGAACACTGAAGCTTTCTTT
size: NA; V: TRBV4-2; D: NA; J: TRBJ1-1; CDR3: CASSQDLEAFF; DNA: TGTGCCAGCAGCCAAGACCTTGAAGCTTTCTTT
size: NA; V: TRBV5-1; D: NA; J: TRBJ1-4; CDR3: CASSFRGFQGETTNEKLFF; DNA: TGCGCCAGCAGCTTTCGGGGCTTTCAGGGCGAAACAACTAATGAAAAACTGTTTTTT
size: NA; V: TRBV7-2; D: TRBD1; J: TRBJ1-4; CDR3: CASRANRGGEKLFF; DNA: TGTGCCAGCAGGGCGAACAGGGGTGGTGAAAAACTGTTTTTT
size: few; V: TRBV7-2; D: TRBD1; J: TRBJ2-7; CDR3: CASSLDGTGFYEQYF; DNA: TGTGCCAGCAGCTTAGACGGGACAGGGTTCTACGAGCAGTACTTC
size: NA; V: TRBV5-4; D: NA; J: TRBJ2-3; CDR3: CASSLVGSATDTQYF; DNA: TGTGCCAGCAGCTTGGTGGGTAGCGCCACAGATACGCAGTATTTT
size: NA; V: TRBV5-1; D: NA; J: TRBJ2-7; CDR3: CASSLGGRYRAREQYF; DNA: TGCGCCAGCAGCTTGGGTGGCCGGTACAGGGCGAGGGAGCAGTACTTC
size: NA; V: TRBV5-8; D: NA; J: TRBJ1-2; CDR3: CASTPEHYGYTF; DNA: TGTGCCAGCACCCCAGAGCACTATGGCTACACCTTC
size: NA; V: TRBV7-2; D: TRBD2; J: TRBJ2-3; CDR3: CASSPGLAGADTQYF; DNA: TGTGCCAGCAGCCCCGGACTAGCGGGGGCGGATACGCAGTATTTT
size: NA; V: TRBV14; D: NA; J: TRBJ2-5; CDR3: CASSPSRAGETQYF; DNA: TGTGCCAGCAGTCCCTCCCGGGCCGGAGAGACCCAGTACTTC
size: once; V: TRBV7-8; D: TRBD1; J: TRBJ1-2; CDR3: CASSPGQNYGYTF; DNA: TGTGCCAGCAGTCCGGGACAGAACTATGGCTACACCTTC
size: NA; V: TRBV29-1; D: TRBD1; J: TRBJ1-1; CDR3: CSVRQGSTEAFF; DNA: TGCAGCGTTCGACAGGGGAGCACTGAAGCTTTCTTT
size: NA; V: TRBV9; D: NA; J: TRBJ1-3; CDR3: CASSDRAAGNTIYF; DNA: TGTGCCAGCAGCGACAGGGCGGCTGGAAACACCATATATTTT
size: NA; V: TRBV2; D: TRBD1; J: TRBJ1-1; CDR3: CASTGTGNTEAFF; DNA: TGTGCCAGCACCGGGACAGGCAACACTGAAGCTTTCTTT
size: NA; V: TRBV10-1; D: TRBD1; J: TRBJ2-3; CDR3: CASSRDRGLRTDTQYF; DNA: TGCGCCAGCAGCCGGGACAGGGGGCTGCGCACAGATACGCAGTATTTT
size: NA; V: TRBV7-8; D: NA; J: TRBJ1-5; CDR3: CASSLVSGGRNQPQHF; DNA: TGTGCCAGCAGCTTAGTGAGTGGGGGTCGGAATCAGCCCCAGCATTTT
size: NA; V: TRBV18; D: NA; J: TRBJ2-7; CDR3: CASSPPDDYEQYF; DNA: TGTGCCAGCTCACCACCCGATGACTACGAGCAGTACTTC
size: NA; V: TRBV12-3/TRBV12-4; D: NA; J: TRBJ2-3; CDR3: CASSRTGTDTQYF; DNA: TGTGCCAGCAGCCGGACAGGCACAGATACGCAGTATTTT
size: NA; V: TRBV2; D: NA; J: TRBJ1-2; CDR3: CASTDLIPGSRDSSNYGYTF; DNA: TGTGCCAGCACCGATCTTATTCCGGGATCCCGCGATTCGTCTAACTATGGCTACACCTTC
size: NA; V: TRBV5-8; D: NA; J: TRBJ1-1; CDR3: CASSYSGTTRTEAFF; DNA: TGTGCCAGCAGCTACTCCGGGACAACTCGGACTGAAGCTTTCTTT
size: NA; V: TRBV27; D: NA; J: TRBJ1-3; CDR3: CASSLRQGRGNTIYF; DNA: TGTGCCAGCAGTTTAAGGCAGGGAAGGGGAAACACCATATATTTT
size: NA; V: TRBV12-3/TRBV12-4; D: NA; J: TRBJ2-1; CDR3: CASRFGASFEQFF; DNA: TGTGCCAGCAGATTCGGGGCTAGTTTTGAGCAGTTCTTC
size: NA; V: TRBV7-9; D: TRBD1; J: TRBJ1-1; CDR3: CASSHPSGTANTEAFF; DNA: TGTGCCAGCAGTCACCCTAGCGGGACAGCAAACACTGAAGCTTTCTTT
size: few; V: TRBV6-5; D: NA; J: TRBJ2-2; CDR3: CASRDEANTGELFF; DNA: TGTGCCAGCAGGGATGAGGCTAACACCGGGGAGCTGTTTTTT
size: NA; V: TRBV3-1/TRBV3-2; D: TRBD2; J: TRBJ2-2; CDR3: CASSQTSGGTGELFF; DNA: TGTGCCAGCAGCCAGACTAGCGGGGGGACCGGGGAGCTGTTTTTT